This is a list of T cell receptor beta chains from one sample in a study of human T cells and chemical hapten exposure. From the RACE reads, TCRdb called clonotypes with MiXCR, one entry per CDR3 protein. The table records over 300,000 distinct CDR3 sequences, 4.5% to 6% of them present only once. Sequencing used whole blood, obtained in connection with sensitization to the hapten diphenylcyclopropenone (DPC). The receptors were gathered from a woman between 50 and 59 years old with alopecia areata. Some clones in this sample may be carry-over from other donors' samples. Both conserved end residues are part of each CDR3. The D gene is left open where the match is weak. The size entry is marked missing in some rows and otherwise reads once, few, many or a size class.

many	TRBV27	.	TRBJ2-2	TGTGCCAGCAGTCCCGGAAGGAGGAACACCGGGGAGCTGTTTTTT	CASSPGRRNTGELFF
.	TRBV4-2	TRBD2	TRBJ2-3	TGTGCCAGCAGCCAAGTAGCGGGGACTAGCACAGATACGCAGTATTTT	CASSQVAGTSTDTQYF
many	TRBV20-1	.	TRBJ2-1	TGCAGTGCTAGCCCAAGCAGCATTGAGCAGTTCTTC	CSASPSSIEQFF
many	TRBV27	TRBD1	TRBJ2-1	TGTGCCAGCAGTCCCCTAATGGCGACAGGGGCTCTATGGGATGAGCAGTTCTTC	CASSPLMATGALWDEQFF
many	TRBV4-2	.	TRBJ2-4	TGTGCCAGCAGCCAAGAACCCCCCGAAAGGCTGACCAAAAACATTCAGTACTTC	CASSQEPPERLTKNIQYF
many	TRBV28	TRBD1	TRBJ2-1	TGTGCCAGCAGTTACTTAACAGGGGGCAGTTGGAACAATGAGCAGTTCTTC	CASSYLTGGSWNNEQFF
many	TRBV7-6	.	TRBJ1-4	TGTGCCGTCCGACAGCGTGCAACTAATGAAAAACTGTTTTTT	CAVRQRATNEKLFF
few	TRBV7-6	.	TRBJ1-5	TGTGCCAGCAGCCCTACTGACAGGTACTATAGCAATCAGCCCCAGCATTTT	CASSPTDRYYSNQPQHF
.	TRBV29-1	.	TRBJ1-1	TGCAGCGTTGAAGTCTCGGCTCGGGGAGCTTTCTTT	CSVEVSARGAFF
.	TRBV9	TRBD1	TRBJ2-3	TGTGCCAGCAGCCTCTCCGGGACAGGGGGCTTCAGGGATACGCAGTATTTT	CASSLSGTGGFRDTQYF